This T cell receptor (beta chain) was obtained from a study of T cell repertoires in cytomegalovirus infection. About the study: Well-studied HLA-B-restricted epitopes and recently identified HLA-C-restricted epitopes of CMV were both used in the study. Public TCR beta signatures indicated both CMV infection and matching HLA type.

Via MiXCR, TCRdb re-called the reads, giving one row per CDR3 protein. The sample includes 360,000 or so distinct CDR3 sequences, about 32% of them seen just once. This clonotype appeared many times. What it recognizes is unknown. Findings and limits, study-wide: Dominating the ex vivo response were HLA-C-restricted CMV-specific TCR beta clonotypes.

Trimming shortened V by 5 bases and J by 11 bases, and 20 bases separated the two germline ends. The CDR3 has 14 residues. Germline assignment: CDR1 SGHTA and CDR2 FQGNSA. V usage is TRBV7-2 and J usage is TRBJ2-3; unclear D gene. This specimen was cultured PBMCs, taken from culture after CMV antigen stimulation. This TCR was sampled from a human donor in good health (CMV status not recorded). Some clones in this sample may be carry-over from other donors' samples. CDR3 amino acids: CASSPTTGPTQQYF. The CDR3 DNA is TGTGCCAGCAGCCCCACGACCGGACCCACCCAGCAGTATTTT.